This T cell receptor beta chain stems from a study of OX40 agonist ivuxolimab in advanced cancers. For the study at large: Head and neck, renal cell, melanoma or hepatocellular carcinoma were the cancers that dose-escalation patients had. General observations from the study: Compared with CD4+, CD8+ T cells on average had more expanded clones.

Per germline, CDR1 SGDLS and CDR2 YYNGEE. V lost 0 bases and J lost 4, with 10 bases in between. CDR3 length equals 14 residues. To note about this clone: Its specificity is not known.

Using immunoSEQ multiplex PCR, the repertoire was profiled, and TCRdb retains in-frame clones only, with some absent. Of some 33,000 clones detected, less than 85% appear once; the ten largest clones hold roughly 21%. The V and J genes are TRBV9 and TRBJ1-2; no clear D. The TCR sequence derives from an adult with an advanced solid tumor such as melanoma, head and neck, liver or kidney cancer. The sample in question was CD4+ or CD8+ T cells sorted from blood, obtained in a trial of the OX40 agonist ivuxolimab. CDR3: CASSVGQAGYGYTF. CDR3 nucleotides: TGTGCCAGCAGCGTAGGGCAAGCGGGCTATGGCTACACCTTC. Complete variable domain (other parts from reference TRBV9 and TRBJ1-2): DSGVTQTPKHLITATGQRVTLRCSPRSGDLSVYWYQQSLDQGLQFLIQYYNGEERAKGNILERFSAQQFPDLHSELNLSSLELGDSALYFCASSVGQAGYGYTFGSGTRLTVV.